The 21 T cell receptor beta chains given below trace back to one sample, sequenced in a study of blood T cell repertoires in COVID-19. Clones were read by immunoSEQ multiplex PCR, and TCRdb kept only the in-frame ones, dropping some. The sample includes more than 45,000 clones, about nine tenths of them seen just once. Sequencing input: peripheral blood. These receptors all come from a human donor in a cohort sampled during active COVID-19.

This chain uses TRBV5-1 with TRBJ1-3; unclear D gene. Germline V gene data show CDR1 as SGHRS and CDR2 as YFSETQ. Trimming stripped 3 bases from V and 4 bases from J, with 8 bases between. The CDR3 consists of 13 residues. The CDR3 DNA follows: TGCGCCAGCAGCTCCTACCCCGGAAACACCATATATTTT. Translation gives CASSSYPGNTIYF.

The chain employs TRBV5-1 and TRBJ1-2; a weak D match, TRBD1 (6 bases). V was pared by 4 bases and J by 5 bases, with 18 bases between. In germline, CDR1 is SGHRS, CDR2 YFSETQ. This CDR3 is built from 15 residues. The CDR3 here is CASSPGEVGGYGYTF. The CDR3 DNA is TGCGCCAGCAGCCCCGGAGAGGTAGGGGGTTATGGCTACACCTTC.

The chain couples TRBV29-1 to TRBJ2-7, with 8 bases aligning to TRBD2. In germline, CDR1 is SQVTM, CDR2 ANQGSEA. With 7 bases clipped from V and 5 bases from J, the junction kept 10 bases outside the gene matches. This CDR3 region has 13 residues. The CDR3 nucleotides are TGCAGCGCTGCGGGGGGTGCCCCGGACGAGCAGTACTTC. As protein: CSAAGGAPDEQYF.

This clone is medium-sized by share. The CDR3 region has the DNA TGTGCCAGCAGCTTTGGGGCAGATGAAGCTTTCTTT. Amino acids: CASSFGADEAFF. This chain connects TRBV7-9 to TRBJ1-1; tentatively, D is TRBD1 (5 bases). The CDR3 has 12 amino acids. Trimming shortened V by 3 bases and J by 7 bases, and 9 bases separated the two germline ends. Looked up from germline, CDR1 is SEHNR and CDR2 is FQNEAQ (reference sequence).

This CDR3 is CASSLNAGTGYGYTF. The CDR3 region has the DNA TGTGCCAGCAGCTTAAACGCGGGGACGGGATATGGCTACACCTTC. The gene calls are TRBV7-2 and TRBJ1-2; maybe TRBD1 (5 bases). Trimming shortened V by 2 bases and J by 5 bases, and 15 bases separated the two germline ends. CDR1 is SGHTA and CDR2 is FQGNSA in the germline V gene. The CDR3 length is 15 residues.

The chain joins TRBV6-2 or TRBV6-3 to TRBJ2-7, with TRBD2 matching over 8 bases. J gave up 2 bases and V 5 bases, and 8 bases lay outside the gene matches. The germline V gene encodes CDR1 MNHEY and CDR2 SVGEGT. The CDR3 spans 15 residues. The CDR3 nucleotides read TGTGCCAGCAGTCCCCCGGGGGGGCGAGCCTACGAGCAGTACTTC. This gives the protein CASSPPGGRAYEQYF.

The chain carries TRBV6-1 and TRBJ2-7; 8 bases align to TRBD1. Germline V gives CDR1 MNHNS, CDR2 SASEGT. The CDR3 loop spans 15 amino acids. J gave up 1 base and V 2 bases, and 4 bases lay outside the gene matches. The CDR3 loop is CASSERWTGSYEQYF. CDR3 in DNA: TGTGCCAGCAGTGAAAGGTGGACAGGGTCCTACGAGCAGTACTTC.

The V gene is TRBV19, the J gene TRBJ1-2, with D possibly being TRBD1 (6 bases). The CDR3 extends over 15 amino acids. V dropped 5 bases and J dropped 5 bases, with 18 bases sitting between them. Germline loops: CDR1 LNHDA, CDR2 SQIVND (reference sequence). The CDR3 DNA follows: TGTGCCAGTAGTGTGAACGACCGGGACACTTATGGCTACACCTTC. This sequence encodes CASSVNDRDTYGYTF.

The V gene is TRBV7-9, the J gene TRBJ1-1; 8 bases are shared with TRBD1. From germline, CDR1 is SEHNR and CDR2 FQNEAQ (reference sequence). The J segment lost 1 base and the V segment lost 3 bases, leaving 4 bases of the junction unmatched. The CDR3 is 15 residues long. This CDR3 reads CASSFTGGGNTEAFF. For the CDR3, the DNA is TGTGCCAGCAGCTTCACAGGGGGTGGGAACACTGAAGCTTTCTTT.

This chain connects TRBV7-3 to TRBJ1-6; D perhaps matches TRBD1 (5 bases). V dropped 6 bases and J dropped 7 bases, with 7 bases sitting between them. The V gene's germline CDR1 is SGHTA and CDR2 FQGTGA. The CDR3 extends over 12 amino acids. CDR3 residues: CASRQGNSPLHF. In DNA, the CDR3 is TGTGCCAGCAGGCAGGGAAATTCACCCCTCCACTTT.

The chain recombines TRBV10-3 with TRBJ2-1; TRBD1 agrees at 9 bases. J was trimmed by 9 bases and V by 0 bases; bases with no gene match: 9. CDR1 and CDR2 from the germline V gene are ENHRY and SYGVKD. This CDR3 has 16 residues. The CDR3 DNA sequence: TGTGCCATCAGTGAGTCTCCGGGACAGGGAGTGACTGAGCAGTTCTTC. Translating gives CAISESPGQGVTEQFF.

This clone appeared once. The chain combines TRBV3-1 (or the pseudogene TRBV3-2) with TRBJ1-1; D might be TRBD1 (6 bases). CDR1 and CDR2 from the germline V gene are LGHDT and YNNKEL (reference sequence). The CDR3 contains 16 residues. With 4 bases removed from V and 4 bases from J, the gap between germline ends came to 19 bases. CDR3 DNA: TGTGCCAGCAGCCCCGGTGGGGGCCGGGTAATCACTGAAGCTTTCTTT. This gives the protein CASSPGGGRVITEAFF.

This chain connects TRBV15 to TRBJ1-2; D call uncertain. CDR1 and CDR2 (germline): LNHNV, YYDKDF (reference sequence). CDR3 length: 13 amino acids. The germline V and J ends were trimmed by 0 bases and 6 bases, with 8 bases remaining between them. CDR3 amino acids: CATSRDSPDGYTF. Written as DNA, the CDR3 is TGTGCCACCAGCAGAGATAGTCCGGATGGCTACACCTTC. The variable domain in full, with the rest retrieved from reference TRBV15 and TRBJ1-2, is DAMVIQNPRYQVTQFGKPVTLSCSQTLNHNVMYWYQQKSSQAPKLLFHYYDKDFNNEADTPDNFQSRRPNTSFCFLDIRSPGLGDTAMYLCATSRDSPDGYTFGSGTRLTVV.

This chain connects TRBV5-1 to TRBJ1-6; D is perhaps TRBD1 (5 bases). Germline V gives CDR1 SGHRS, CDR2 YFSETQ. This CDR3 is built from 13 residues. Deletions cut 0 bases from V and 9 bases from J, with 7 bases between. CDR3: CASSLGGGSPLHF. The DNA of the CDR3 is TGCGCCAGCAGCTTGGGGGGGGGTTCACCCCTCCACTTT. Full variable domain (missing parts from reference TRBV5-1 and TRBJ1-6): KAGVTQTPRYLIKTRGQQVTLSCSPISGHRSVSWYQQTPGQGLQFLFEYFSETQRNKGNFPGRFSGRQFSNSRSEMNVSTLELGDSALYLCASSLGGGSPLHFGNGTRLTVT.

The rearrangement uses TRBV7-3 and TRBJ2-7; TRBD1 aligns across 7 bases. V gave up 3 bases and J gave up 3 bases; unmatched junction bases: 2. Per the germline V gene, CDR1 is SGHTA and CDR2 is FQGTGA. CDR3 length: 13 residues. The DNA for the CDR3 is TGTGCCAGCAGCTTTGACAGGGACTACGAGCAGTACTTC. This sequence encodes CASSFDRDYEQYF.

V is TRBV11-2 and J is TRBJ1-1, with unresolved D. This CDR3 contains 16 residues. Germline V gene lookup returns CDR1 SGHAT and CDR2 FQNNGV. V dropped 2 bases and J dropped 2 bases, with 15 bases sitting between them. CDR3 nucleotide sequence: TGTGCCAGCAGCTTAACTGCGCGGGGAGGAAACACTGAAGCTTTCTTT. Protein: CASSLTARGGNTEAFF.

The rearrangement links TRBV5-1 to TRBJ2-1, with 10 positions matching TRBD1. This CDR3 has 16 amino acids. Losses at the gene ends were 2 bases for V and 4 bases for J; bases not matched to a gene: 6. Germline V gene data show CDR1 as SGHRS and CDR2 as YFSETQ. This chain's CDR3 is CASSFETGQGYNEQFF. CDR3 nucleotides: TGCGCCAGCAGCTTCGAGACGGGACAGGGGTACAATGAGCAGTTCTTC.

The chain uses TRBV7-9 and TRBJ2-6; D not resolved. Trimming stripped 1 base from V and 0 bases from J, with 10 bases between. Germline V gene sequence: CDR1 SEHNR, CDR2 FQNEAQ (reference sequence). The CDR3 contains 17 residues. In DNA form, the CDR3 reads TGTGCCAGCAGCTTAGGTAACGAGGCCTCTGGGGCCAACGTCCTGACTTTC. Translating gives CASSLGNEASGANVLTF.

The V call is TRBV30, the J call TRBJ2-6; TRBD1 matches 8 bases. There are 17 residues in the CDR3. Per the germline V gene, CDR1 is GTSNPN and CDR2 is SVGIG (reference sequence). After removal of 7 bases from V and 0 bases from J, the junction contained 11 bases not matched to a gene. As DNA, the CDR3 is TGTGCCTACGCCAGGGGGCGGACGAGCTCTGGGGCCAACGTCCTGACTTTC. Translated, it gives CAYARGRTSSGANVLTF.

The chain couples TRBV2 to TRBJ2-2, with D possibly TRBD2 on 6 matching bases. CDR1 and CDR2 (germline): SNHLY, FYNNEI. Trimming left V 7 bases short and J 4 bases short, with 16 bases between. This CDR3 is built from 15 residues. CDR3 DNA: TGTGCCAGCAAGAATGGGAGGTCGGGCACCGGGGAGCTGTTTTTT. This sequence encodes CASKNGRSGTGELFF.

The CDR3, as DNA: TGTGCCAGCAGTCCAGGGGGCGAGGACTATGGCTACACCTTC. Translating it yields CASSPGGEDYGYTF. This chain uses TRBV6-5 with TRBJ1-2, with 8 bases matching TRBD1. Germline V lookup: CDR1 MNHEY, CDR2 SVGAGI. V trimming: 5 bases; J trimming: 3 bases; junction bases outside the gene matches: 5. The CDR3 sequence is 14 residues long.